The 29 T cell receptor beta chains presented below share a single source sample, sequenced in a study of identical twins. TCRdb analysed the 5' RACE reads with MiXCR anew, one entry per CDR3 protein. The sample lists about 250,000 distinct CDR3 sequences, around 8.3% occurring once. These data were likewise used in another study, on yellow fever vaccine responses in identical twins.

What was sequenced was CD8+ T cells sorted from blood. These receptors all stem from a woman in her late teens or twenties in good health.

There are a few counts of this clonotype. The chain couples TRBV5-1 to TRBJ2-7; TRBD2 matches 11 bases. Looked up from germline, CDR1 is SGHRS and CDR2 is YFSETQ. V gave up 7 bases and J gave up 1 base; unmatched junction bases: 13. The CDR3 runs to 17 residues. CDR3 amino acids: CASGPHPTSGGSYEQYF. The CDR3 coding sequence is TGCGCCAGCGGCCCCCATCCCACTAGCGGGGGATCCTACGAGCAGTACTTC.

This clonotype was seen a few times. This chain joins TRBV27 and TRBJ2-3; weak D call: TRBD1 (5 bases). The CDR3 has 16 residues. Germline CDR1 is MNHEY and CDR2 is SMNVEV (reference sequence). V was clipped by 8 bases and J by 5 bases, with 23 bases between them. The CDR3 here is CASGQLRVESGDTQYF. DNA for the CDR3: TGTGCCAGCGGACAACTTAGAGTCGAGTCAGGAGATACGCAGTATTTT.

This clonotype was recorded many times. The CDR3 region is CASSLVGLAGGTDEQFF. The CDR3 nucleotides read TGTGCCAGCAGCTTAGTAGGACTAGCGGGGGGGACGGATGAGCAGTTCTTC. The rearrangement links TRBV7-8 to TRBJ2-1, with 15 bases lining up with TRBD2. Germline assignment: CDR1 SGHVS and CDR2 FQNEAQ. V lost 1 base and J lost 8; bases outside the gene matches: 6. The CDR3 runs 17 residues.

As to this clonotype: A much larger clone lies one base from this, so it may be a read error. This chain uses TRBV11-3 with TRBJ2-2, with unresolved D. The CDR3 runs to 12 residues. The V end was cut by 5 bases, the J end by 6 bases, with 7 bases between. Germline CDR1 SGHNT, CDR2 YENEEA. The CDR3 loop reads CASSEQAGELFF. The DNA for the CDR3 is TGTGCCAGCAGCGAACAAGCCGGGGAGCTGTTTTTT.

The chain combines TRBV9 with TRBJ2-1; 7 nucleotides agree with TRBD2. Unmatched junction bases numbered 4, after V lost 4 bases and J lost 0 bases. CDR3 length: 15 residues. Germline V gene data show CDR1 as SGDLS and CDR2 as YYNGEE. CDR3 in DNA: TGTGCCAGCAGCCCTCGGGGGGACTCCTACAATGAGCAGTTCTTC. Translation gives CASSPRGDSYNEQFF.

There are a few counts of this clonotype. This chain connects TRBV9 to TRBJ2-1, with D possibly TRBD2 on 5 matching bases. CDR1 SGDLS and CDR2 YYNGEE come from the germline V gene. Trimming removed 5 bases at V and 6 bases at J, with 15 bases between. The CDR3 is 14 amino acids. CDR3 loop: CASSPGSRVNEQFF. In DNA, the CDR3 is TGTGCCAGCAGTCCGGGGAGCCGGGTCAATGAGCAGTTCTTC.

A few counts support this clonotype. This chain links TRBV4-3 with TRBJ2-1; TRBD2 matches 7 bases. The CDR3 totals 15 residues. V was pared by 0 bases and J by 7 bases, with 6 bases of the junction left unmatched. From germline, CDR1 is LGHNA and CDR2 YSLEER. The CDR3 region has the DNA TGCGCCAGCAGCCAAGATCGTCCGGGAGGTAATGAGCAGTTCTTC. Protein: CASSQDRPGGNEQFF.

This clonotype appeared many times. This chain joins TRBV6-2 or TRBV6-3 and TRBJ2-3; the D is unclear. Trimming removed 2 bases from V and 1 base from J, with 7 bases in between. This CDR3 has 14 residues. Germline V CDR1 and CDR2: MNHEY, SVGEGT. CDR3 residues: CASSYTDRTDTQYF. The CDR3 DNA sequence: TGTGCCAGCAGTTACACGGACCGCACAGATACGCAGTATTTT.

There are many counts of this clonotype. This sequence joins TRBV11-2 and TRBJ2-3, with TRBD1 matching over 7 bases. Losses at the gene ends were 5 bases for V and 6 bases for J; bases not matched to a gene: 5. CDR3 length: 13 residues. Per the germline V gene, CDR1 is SGHAT and CDR2 is FQNNGV. In DNA, the CDR3 is TGTGCCAGCAGCCAAAAACAGGGGGATACGCAGTATTTT. Its translation is CASSQKQGDTQYF.

J is TRBJ2-7 and V is TRBV11-2; D is undetermined. V dropped 5 bases and J dropped 2 bases, with 16 bases sitting between them. The CDR3 is made up of 15 amino acids. CDR1 and CDR2 (germline): SGHAT, FQNNGV. The DNA of the CDR3 is TGTGCCAGCAGCCAAGAGGACCAATTTACCTACGAGCAGTACTTC. As protein: CASSQEDQFTYEQYF.

In its sample, this clonotype was seen a few times. The rearrangement joins TRBV14 to TRBJ2-3; D is uncertain. From germline, CDR1 is SGHDN and CDR2 FVKESK. Trimming shortened V by 0 bases and J by 2 bases, and 21 bases separated the two germline ends. This CDR3 comprises 19 residues. The CDR3 nucleotides read TGTGCCAGCAGCCAAGAATCTACGATTCCGCCGCCCTACACAGATACGCAGTATTTT. Its protein is CASSQESTIPPPYTDTQYF. Using reference TRBV14 and TRBJ2-3 for the parts outside the CDR3, the full variable domain is EAGVTQFPSHSVIEKGQTVTLRCDPISGHDNLYWYRRVMGKEIKFLLHFVKESKQDESGMPNNRFLAERTGGTYSTLKVQPAELEDSGVYFCASSQESTIPPPYTDTQYFGPGTRLTVL.

J is TRBJ2-7 and V is TRBV13, with a possible D match to TRBD2 (6 bases). Germline-derived CDR1 and CDR2 are PRHDT and FYEKMQ (reference sequence). CDR3 size: 13 residues. Trimming cost V 5 bases and J 3 bases, with 11 bases left between them. CDR3 region: CASSTGLHYEQYF. The CDR3 region has the DNA TGTGCCAGCAGCACGGGACTCCACTACGAGCAGTACTTC.

CDR3 sequence: CASSLGVGAGTEAFF. CDR3 bases: TGTGCCAGCAGCTTAGGGGTGGGCGCGGGCACTGAAGCTTTCTTT. This chain uses TRBV7-6 with TRBJ1-1; no firm D call. Germline V gene data show CDR1 as SGHVS and CDR2 as FNYEAQ. V lost 1 base, J lost 4 bases, and 13 bases lay in between. CDR3 length equals 15 residues. The whole variable domain, filled in from reference TRBV7-6 and TRBJ1-1, reads GAGVSQSPRYKVTKRGQDVALRCDPISGHVSLYWYRQALGQGPEFLTYFNYEAQQDKSGLPNDRFSAERPEGSISTLTIQRTEQRDSAMYRCASSLGVGAGTEAFFGQGTRLTVV.

The chain combines TRBV20-1 with TRBJ2-7, with D possibly being TRBD2 (5 bases). The V and J ends lost 2 bases and 9 bases respectively, with 17 bases between them. The CDR3 has 13 residues. CDR1 and CDR2 from the germline V gene are DFQATT and SNEGSKA (reference sequence). The DNA of the CDR3 is TGCAGTGCTAGAAACTCAGAGGGTTTAGGGCAGTACTTC. Translating gives CSARNSEGLGQYF.

This clonotype was found a few times. For the CDR3, the DNA is TGTGCCAGCAGCCAAGATAGTTGGGGACCGGTGGATACGCAGTATTTT. It is translated as CASSQDSWGPVDTQYF. This chain joins TRBV3-1 and TRBJ2-3; either TRBD1 or TRBD2 may supply D (5 bases each). This CDR3 has 16 residues. Germline V gene sequence: CDR1 LGHDT, CDR2 YNNKEL (reference sequence). Deletions cut 0 bases from V and 6 bases from J, with 16 bases between.

This clonotype came up many times. V and J are TRBV27 and TRBJ2-3; D perhaps matches TRBD2 (6 bases). The length of the CDR3 is 13 residues. From germline, CDR1 is MNHEY and CDR2 SMNVEV (reference sequence). Trimming cost V 8 bases and J 5 bases, with 14 bases left between them. CDR3 amino acids: CASGDFGEDTQYF. The CDR3 region has the DNA TGTGCCAGCGGGGACTTCGGGGAAGATACGCAGTATTTT.

In its sample, this clonotype was seen a few times. The chain joins TRBV6-5 to TRBJ2-5; D not certain. The CDR3 spans 15 residues. CDR1 is MNHEY, CDR2 SVGAGI, per germline. V was pared by 5 bases and J by 4 bases, with 17 bases between. CDR3 amino acids: CASSNDLGFGETQYF. CDR3 in DNA: TGTGCCAGCAGTAACGACCTAGGGTTCGGAGAGACCCAGTACTTC.

This clonotype has more than one count but fewer than ten. This sequence joins TRBV6-2 or TRBV6-3 and TRBJ2-1; 7 positions agree with TRBD1. There are 16 residues in the CDR3. The V gene end was trimmed by 5 bases and the J gene end by 9 bases; junction bases not matched to a gene: 16. Per the germline V gene, CDR1 is MNHEY and CDR2 is SVGEGT. The CDR3 region has the DNA TGTGCCAGCAGTCACCCCGACAGGGATTATAGGTCTGAGCAGTTCTTC. It is translated as CASSHPDRDYRSEQFF.

The gene calls are TRBV6-5 and TRBJ2-5, with D tentatively TRBD1 or TRBD2 (5 bases each). Germline V lookup: CDR1 MNHEY, CDR2 SVGAGI. Deletions cut 0 bases from V and 3 bases from J, with 14 bases between. This CDR3 is 16 amino acids long. The CDR3 sequence is CASSYSRDRVEETQYF. The CDR3 bases are TGTGCCAGCAGTTACTCTAGGGACCGAGTAGAAGAGACCCAGTACTTC.

This clonotype showed up just a few times. The chain is built from TRBV7-9 and TRBJ2-1, with 9 bases that match TRBD2. V lost 0 bases and J lost 6; bases outside the gene matches: 6. CDR3 length equals 16 residues. Germline CDR1 is SEHNR and CDR2 is FQNEAQ (reference sequence). The DNA for the CDR3 is TGTGCCAGCAGCTTAGCTCCCAGCGGGGGGAGCAATGAGCAGTTCTTC. It yields the protein CASSLAPSGGSNEQFF.

This clonotype was detected many times. This chain joins TRBV12-3 or TRBV12-4 and TRBJ2-2, with 7 bases that match TRBD2. The CDR3 is made up of 14 amino acids. J was trimmed by 7 bases and V by 6 bases; bases with no gene match: 8. The CDR3 region is CASRGGSDVGELFF. CDR3 nucleotide sequence: TGTGCCAGCAGAGGCGGGAGTGACGTCGGGGAGCTGTTTTTT.

This clonotype was recorded a few times. The V call is TRBV12-3 or TRBV12-4, the J call TRBJ2-3, with unresolved D. Between the trimmed V and J ends, which lost 2 bases and 2 bases, there was a span of 8 bases. The CDR3 runs 14 residues. DNA of the CDR3: TGTGCCAGCAGTTTAAGGCCGTTCACAGATACGCAGTATTTT. This codes for CASSLRPFTDTQYF.

About this clonotype itself: Possible read error: a much larger clone is one base away. The chain carries TRBV28 and TRBJ2-7, with a tentative D call TRBD1 (5 bases). Germline CDR1 is MDHEN and CDR2 is SYDVKM. Trimming took 5 bases from V and 2 from J, leaving 22 bases between them. The CDR3 extends over 17 amino acids. Here the CDR3 reads CASSLPRRGSPTYEQYF. As DNA, the CDR3 is TGTGCCAGCAGTCTCCCCCGTAGGGGAAGTCCAACCTACGAGCAGTACTTC. The complete variable domain, with remaining parts taken from reference TRBV28 and TRBJ2-7, reads DVKVTQSSRYLVKRTGEKVFLECVQDMDHENMFWYRQDPGLGLRLIYFSYDVKMKEKGDIPEGYSVSREKKERFSLILESASTNQTSMYLCASSLPRRGSPTYEQYFGPGTRLTVT.

The chain joins TRBV20-1 to TRBJ2-1; D ambiguous. Trimming left V 3 bases short and J 7 bases short, with 19 bases between. The CDR3 consists of 15 residues. CDR1 DFQATT and CDR2 SNEGSKA come from the germline V gene (reference sequence). CDR3 protein: CSASPRGEPMNEQFF. The CDR3 DNA follows: TGCAGTGCTAGCCCGCGTGGGGAACCAATGAATGAGCAGTTCTTC.

A few counts support this clonotype. This chain connects TRBV20-1 to TRBJ2-7; TRBD2 might be the D (5 bases). The germline gives CDR1 DFQATT, CDR2 SNEGSKA (reference sequence). Trimming took 1 base from V and 0 from J, leaving 13 bases between them. The CDR3 runs 15 residues. CDR3 nucleotide sequence: TGCAGTGCTAGAGGGGTCCGGGATAGCTCCTACGAGCAGTACTTC. Its translation is CSARGVRDSSYEQYF.

This clonotype was detected ten times or more. The chain joins TRBV29-1 to TRBJ1-1, with D unclear. The CDR3 covers 14 residues. Germline values: CDR1 SQVTM, CDR2 ANQGSEA. Trimming took off 6 bases at V and 0 bases at J, with 14 bases between the two ends. The CDR3, as DNA: TGCAGCGTCTATGGTTCGGGTCTGAACACTGAAGCTTTCTTT. It is translated as CSVYGSGLNTEAFF.

V usage is TRBV18 and J usage is TRBJ2-7; D is ambiguous. CDR1 is KGHSH and CDR2 is LQKENI in the germline V gene. V shed 0 bases and J shed 3 bases, with 6 bases lying between them. This CDR3 has 13 residues. For the CDR3, the DNA is TGTGCCAGCTCACCACCGTTGGACTACGAGCAGTACTTC. It is translated as CASSPPLDYEQYF.

This clonotype was recorded at least ten times. The gene calls are TRBV2 and TRBJ2-7, with D possibly being TRBD1 (5 bases). CDR1 and CDR2 from the germline V gene are SNHLY and FYNNEI. The CDR3 covers 15 residues. Trimming took off 0 bases at V and 2 bases at J, with 11 bases between the two ends. The CDR3 DNA reads as TGTGCCAGCAGTGAAGCGCCACAGGCAACCTACGAGCAGTACTTC. Its protein product is CASSEAPQATYEQYF.

J is TRBJ2-7 and V is TRBV5-1; 7 bases match TRBD2. V dropped 0 bases and J dropped 2; count of bases not matched to a gene: 8. The CDR3 totals 16 residues. Germline values: CDR1 SGHRS, CDR2 YFSETQ. The CDR3 sequence: CASSLDGAGLTYEQYF. Here the CDR3 DNA reads TGCGCCAGCAGCTTGGATGGAGCGGGACTTACCTACGAGCAGTACTTC.